This TCR beta chain was captured in a study of CXCR3-negative and CXCR3-positive naive CD8 T cells (dated by TCRdb to the late 2010s). Concerning the study at large: In total, some 140 million TRB reads were obtained, or roughly 1.5 +/- 0.3 million reads per library. Diversity and physicochemical repertoire analyses were performed on about a dozen donors pooled from two independent experiments. TRBV-TRBJ cluster analysis included naive subsets from 5 donors and memory cells from 3 donors. Study-wide findings and limitations: Because surface CD5, which is linked to self-reactivity in mice, was comparable between the naive subsets, TCR interaction strength was also inferred from TRB CDR3 physicochemical properties. Both naive subsets had comparably high repertoire diversity, while memory CD8+ T cells had much lower repertoire diversity. Within the same donor, TRBV-TRBJ usage looked similar between naive CXCR3-negative and CXCR3-positive cells, but memory cells had distinct patterns. Because CXCR3 expression was partially decreased after cryopreservation, freshly isolated PBMCs were used for most assays. TRB CDR3s from CXCR3-positive naive cells showed higher hydrophobicity (lower Kidera factor 4), lower energy, and higher strength and volume indices than CXCR3-negative naive cells.

About this clonotype itself: Its antigen is still unknown.

For every CD8+ T cell subset, 250,000 to 300,000 cells were flow-sorted straight into RLT lysis buffer, and each subset was sorted in triplicate. To exclude memory contaminants, naive CD8+ T cells were stringently defined as CD45RO-CCR7+CD27+CD95-. Peripheral blood mononuclear cells were isolated from buffy coats using standard density gradient centrifugation. A FACSAria III was used to flow-sort naive CXCR3-negative and CXCR3-positive CD8+ T cells. Total RNA was extracted from sorted cells with an RNeasy Mini Kit. The reads were generated on a NextSeq 550. The Human TCR Profiling Kit (MiLaboratory) was used to make UMI-labeled 5' RACE TRB cDNA libraries. cDNA synthesis used the entire amount of extracted RNA, and PCR amplification then used the entire amount of cDNA produced. The libraries were made side by side, with each library going through the same number of PCR cycles. The original methods were these. With a requirement of at least two reads per UMI, MIGEC and MiXCR extracted about 49,000 +/- 11,000 unique UMI-labeled TRB cDNA molecules per library. On average, about 40,000 +/- 10,000 functional in-frame TRB CDR3 nucleotide clonotypes lacking stop codons were found per library. After downsampling to 5000 UMI-labeled TRB molecules per sample, diversity metrics, including normalized Shannon-Wiener and Chao1, were computed in VDJtools. VDJtools was used to calculate clonotype-size-weighted physicochemical properties of the central five CDR3 residues, namely interaction energy, strength, volume and Kidera factor 4. TCRdb reprocessed the public reads and reports one entry per CDR3 protein sequence, without DNA. The V and J calls and clone size come from TCRdb's table, not from the authors' own analysis. The table for this sample records approximately 120,000 distinct CDR3 sequences. Jointly, the top ten make up approximately 0.38% of the sample.

For CDR1 and CDR2, the germline V gene (reference sequence) lists SGHKS and YYEKEE. The CDR3 holds 14 amino acids from the cysteine to the phenylalanine. No coding sequence is recorded. This clonotype was obtained from a human donor in good health. Some clones in this sample may be carry-over from other donors' samples. Source material: naive CXCR3+ CD8+ T cells from blood. The cell subset or site label for this specimen denotes: CD45RO-CCR7+CD27+CD95- naive CD8+ T cells expressing CXCR3 (TNR3+). Here the chain combines TRBV5-5 and TRBJ1-1; the TCRdb D gene call, TRBD1, has no DNA to confirm it. CDR3 protein: CASSFSWGDTEAFF.